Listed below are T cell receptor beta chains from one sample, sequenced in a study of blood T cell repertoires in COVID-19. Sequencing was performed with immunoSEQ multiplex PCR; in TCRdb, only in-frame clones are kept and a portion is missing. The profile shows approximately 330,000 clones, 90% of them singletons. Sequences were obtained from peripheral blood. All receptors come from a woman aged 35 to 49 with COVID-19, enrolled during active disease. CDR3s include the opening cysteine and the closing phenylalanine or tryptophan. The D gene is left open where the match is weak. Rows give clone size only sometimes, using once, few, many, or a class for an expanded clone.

CASRSGTGANVLTF TGTGCCAGCAGGAGTGGGACAGGGGCCAACGTCCTGACTTTC TRBV5-6 . TRBJ2-6 .
CASSLGEDSPLHF TGTGCCAGCAGCTTGGGGGAGGATTCACCCCTCCACTTT TRBV6-2/TRBV6-3 . TRBJ1-6 .
CASRMATEAFF TGTGCCAGCAGGATGGCCACTGAAGCTTTCTTT TRBV28 . TRBJ1-1 once
CATGTADTQYF TGTGCCACCGGGACAGCAGATACGCAGTATTTT TRBV6-6 TRBD1 TRBJ2-3 .
CASSTQGQSIQPQHF TGTGCCAGTAGTACCCAGGGACAGTCAATTCAGCCCCAGCATTTT TRBV19 TRBD1 TRBJ1-5 .
CSATPRVQWIASSGIRSYNEQFF TGCAGCGCCACCCCCAGGGTTCAATGGATCGCGTCTAGCGGGATTCGTTCCTACAATGAGCAGTTCTTC TRBV29-1 TRBD2 TRBJ2-1 once
CASSQEIQGKDYGYTF TGCGCCAGCAGCCAAGAGATCCAGGGGAAGGACTATGGCTACACCTTC TRBV4-3 . TRBJ1-2 .
CASSPGTSGADTGELFF TGTGCCAGCAGCCCTGGGACTAGCGGGGCCGACACCGGGGAGCTGTTTTTT TRBV11-2 TRBD2 TRBJ2-2 once
CASSLQVGSTEAFF TGCGCCAGCAGCTTACAGGTAGGAAGCACTGAAGCTTTCTTT TRBV5-1 . TRBJ1-1 .
CASSQGSGSYNEQFF TGCGCCAGCAGCCAAGGTAGCGGTTCCTACAATGAGCAGTTCTTC TRBV4-3 . TRBJ2-1 .
CASRLLDLTDEQFF TGCGCCAGCAGACTCCTGGACTTAACCGATGAGCAGTTCTTC TRBV5-1 . TRBJ2-1 .
CASSPRTLTSTDTQYF TGTGCCAGCAGCCCACGAACCCTTACTAGCACAGATACGCAGTATTTT TRBV7-9 . TRBJ2-3 once
CASSLGQGNTDTQYF TGTGCCAGCAGCCTAGGACAGGGAAATACAGATACGCAGTATTTT TRBV5-8 TRBD1 TRBJ2-3 .
CASADRTNQPQHF TGTGCCAGCGCGGACAGGACGAATCAGCCCCAGCATTTT TRBV19 TRBD1 TRBJ1-5 .
CASSLSETGNNEQFF TGTGCCAGCAGCTTGTCGGAGACAGGAAACAATGAGCAGTTCTTC TRBV5-5 . TRBJ2-1 .
CASSYSERPPPFYEQYF TGTGCCAGCAGTTACTCTGAGCGTCCACCGCCTTTCTACGAGCAGTACTTC TRBV6-2/TRBV6-3 . TRBJ2-7 .
CASSTRQGLAGRGEQFF TGTGCCAGCAGCACTAGACAGGGACTAGCGGGACGAGGTGAGCAGTTCTTC TRBV7-2 TRBD2 TRBJ2-1 .
CASSLPAGYEQYF TGTGCCAGCAGTCTCCCTGCGGGGTACGAGCAGTACTTC TRBV12-3/TRBV12-4 . TRBJ2-7 .
CASSSGTGNEIGGYTF TGTGCCAGCAGCTCAGGTACAGGGAACGAAATCGGTGGCTACACCTTC TRBV7-8 . TRBJ1-2 .
CASSFLAGGSYEQYF TGCGCCAGCAGCTTCCTAGCGGGGGGGTCCTACGAGCAGTACTTC TRBV5-1 TRBD2 TRBJ2-7 .
CASSWGQELSTGELFF TGTGCCAGCAGCTGGGGGCAGGAGCTGAGCACCGGGGAGCTGTTTTTT TRBV6-6 . TRBJ2-2 .
CASSLMGQRSGNTIYF TGTGCCAGCAGTTTAATGGGACAGCGCTCTGGAAACACCATATATTTT TRBV6-5 TRBD1 TRBJ1-3 .
CASSQEHGGIVNTIYF TGTGCCAGCAGCCAAGAACACGGGGGGATTGTCAACACCATATATTTT TRBV4-2 . TRBJ1-3 .
CASSYLSTDTQYF TGTGCCAGCAGTTACTTAAGCACAGATACGCAGTATTTT TRBV6-5 . TRBJ2-3 .
CASSLAGQPSEKLFF TGTGCCAGCAGCTTAGCGGGACAACCATCAGAAAAACTGTTTTTT TRBV7-2 . TRBJ1-4 .
CASSSSDRVVTEAFF TGTGCCAGCAGTTCCTCGGACAGAGTGGTCACTGAAGCTTTCTTT TRBV28 . TRBJ1-1 .
CASSPLQGAYTEAFF TGTGCCAGCAGCCCCTTACAGGGGGCTTACACTGAAGCTTTCTTT TRBV7-9 TRBD1 TRBJ1-1 few
CSVAQGGTGELFF TGCAGCGTTGCCCAGGGAGGAACCGGGGAGCTGTTTTTT TRBV29-1 . TRBJ2-2 .
CASSLTPGGGYEQYF TGTGCCAGCAGCTTAACCCCAGGGGGCGGATACGAGCAGTACTTC TRBV7-3 TRBD1 TRBJ2-7 few
CASSSHNTADTQYF TGTGCCAGCAGCTCTCATAACACCGCAGATACGCAGTATTTT TRBV7-3 . TRBJ2-3 few
CASSKREGDTQYF TGTGCCAGCAGTAAGCGGGAGGGAGATACGCAGTATTTT TRBV6-4 TRBD2 TRBJ2-3 .
CASSAGNEKLFF TGTGCCAGCAGTGCGGGGAATGAAAAACTGTTTTTT TRBV12-3/TRBV12-4 . TRBJ1-4 .
CASSEAPPPGYGYTF TGTGCCAGCAGTGAAGCGCCCCCGCCAGGCTATGGCTACACCTTC TRBV2 . TRBJ1-2 .
CASSYGGLAGTDTQYF TGTGCCAGCAGTTACGGGGGACTAGCGGGCACAGATACGCAGTATTTT TRBV6-2/TRBV6-3 TRBD2 TRBJ2-3 .